This T cell receptor (beta chain) was identified during a study of blood T cells in healthy people across ages (dated by TCRdb to the mid-2010s). Study-level background: In model experiments, template switching captured roughly one uniquely barcoded TCR beta cDNA molecule for every two T cells. Donors of different ages were randomly distributed across sequencing lanes to avoid experimental bias. For two donors (one aged 18 to 30 and one aged 80 or older), the study analyzed two additional independent replicas of 1 million unique cDNA reads from the same blood draw. Using deep sequencing normalized with unique cDNA molecular identifiers, the study measured how TCR beta repertoire diversity changes with age. The donors were divided into four age groups: young (average around 17 years), middle-aged (over 35), aged (approximately 62) and long-lived (roughly 82).

This clonotype came up a few times. Its antigen is unknown. No qualities accompany the bases; no much larger clone lies one base away. CDR1 SGHDT and CDR2 YYEEEE are derived from the germline V gene. For this chain, trimming is 7 bases at the V end and 4 bases at the J end, and the number of junction bases without a gene match is 6. The CDR3 starts with the cysteine, ends with the phenylalanine, and has 14 residues. Of all the DNA, just the CDR3 is kept, 42 bases in frame from base 1. Here is what the overall study found, with its caveats: The long-lived group showed more naive CD4+ T cells, fewer expanded clones and increased TCR diversity than the aged group, suggesting age selection. Observed TCR beta diversity per million T cells fell roughly linearly with age, and a significant reduction was already apparent by age roughly 40. Because profiling used bulk unsorted PBMCs, naive and antigen-experienced compartments could not be compared conclusively. Because the CMV infection status of the donors was unknown, age-related changes in expanded clonotypes may potentially have been confounded. Total diversity estimates from one million sequenced T cells were considered lower bounds and underestimates. Observed TCR beta diversity correlated strongly with the percentage of naive T cells measured by flow cytometry.

The 35 to 40 donors, aged about 6 to 100 years, were systemically healthy Caucasian individuals from Russia. Each donor gave about 11 milliliters of peripheral blood, drawn into EDTA-treated Vacutainer tubes. Ficoll-Paque density-gradient centrifugation was used to isolate PBMCs, with at least 7 million per sample. Total RNA, at least 6 micrograms per sample, was extracted from PBMCs with Trizol reagent. The percentages of naive CD45RAhigh/CD27high T cells were determined by flow cytometry on a PBMC aliquot from every donor. The library was generated by 5' RACE. TCRdb lists the instrument as Illumina HiSeq 2500. A second PCR of 7 to 11 cycles was run with a J-beta primer mix and a sample-barcoded 5' primer. Each TCR beta cDNA molecule received a unique molecular identifier from a template-switch 5' adaptor carrying 12 random nucleotides. At least 3 million CDR3-containing paired-end reads were obtained from each sample. First-strand cDNA synthesis was performed from all RNA using the Mint cDNA synthesis kit, with priming by a TRBC-specific oligonucleotide. After uracil-DNA glycosylase treatment, a first 18-cycle PCR used universal primers M1SS and BC2_uni_R on all cDNA. As for the original processing: For normalization, 1 million high-quality reads were randomly selected from each sample, with every read carrying a distinct molecular identifier. Reads sharing molecular identifiers were discarded rather than binned into consensus sequences. MiTCR, run with a Q25 quality threshold and the strictest error-elimination algorithm, handled CDR3 identification, clonotype clustering and error correction. A nonparametric unseen species model using Euler transformation provided a lower-bound estimate of total TCR beta diversity. TCRdb ran its own pipeline on the public reads, namely fastp trimming at Q25 and MiXCR clone calling, and kept in-frame beta chains. Records with the same CDR3 protein are collapsed into one entry carrying the most frequent genes and DNA. The V and J calls reflect TCRdb's pipeline rather than the authors' work. Present in this sample are over a million distinct CDR3 sequences, roughly 45% of which were seen just once. In total, the top ten clones hold approximately 17% of the sample.

The TCR comes from a woman aged 55-70 years in good health. The chain employs TRBV5-6 and TRBJ2-2; 8 middle bases align to TRBD2. The sample consisted of blood. CDR3 sequence: CASYAGGPTGELFF. The DNA sequence is as follows: TGTGCCAGCTATGCGGGAGGCCCCACCGGGGAGCTGTTTTTT.